This TCR beta chain was sequenced during a study of control samples from healthy donors and cancer patients. Clones were sequenced by immunoSEQ multiplex PCR, and TCRdb holds only the in-frame ones, with some missing. The sample contains about 49,000 clones, around 86% of which appear only once. CDR3 length: 15 amino acids. The germline CDR1 and CDR2 sequences are SEHNR and FQNEAQ (reference sequence). The ends were cut back, 5 bases at V and 0 bases at J, with 13 bases in the middle. This receptor was identified in a woman aged 45-60 years with lung cancer. The rearrangement joins TRBV7-9 to TRBJ1-1; no clear D. Source material: PBMCs. The CDR3 DNA reads TGTGCCAGCAGCCCCGGGTTTCAATTGAACACTGAAGCTTTCTTT. Translation gives CASSPGFQLNTEAFF.